These 25 T cell receptor beta chains originate from one sample sequenced in a study of naive and memory T cell subsets. Both TRBC1 and TRBC2 were covered by a beta constant-region primer of two equimolar oligonucleotides. Ligated cDNA was amplified by four rounds of PCR with nested alpha and beta constant-region primers and SP2. Each CDR3 protein is one row after TCRdb ran MiXCR on the UMI-ligation and nested PCR reads. Of roughly 100,000 distinct CDR3 sequences detected, roughly 15% appear once; the ten largest clones hold about 3%. General study findings and limits: A few larger clonotypes appeared in naive repertoires, especially CD8, possibly memory cells re-expressing CD45RA.

Their antigens are not known. Sequences were obtained from naive CD8+ T cells from blood. Receptor source: a human donor in good health.

Many counts were recorded for this clonotype. The rearrangement links TRBV6-4 to TRBJ2-3; D gene uncertain. V lost 4 bases, J lost 6 bases, and 17 bases lay in between. This CDR3 spans 15 amino acids. CDR1 is MRHNA and CDR2 is SNTAGT in the germline V gene. The CDR3 loop reads CASSVTGPPSDTQYF. The CDR3 DNA follows: TGTGCCAGCAGTGTGACTGGCCCCCCCTCGGATACGCAGTATTTT.

This clonotype has ten or more counts. The chain combines TRBV9 with TRBJ2-3; D remains ambiguous. Germline lookup yields CDR1 SGDLS and CDR2 YYNGEE. The CDR3 is 13 residues long. The ends were cut back, 5 bases at V and 0 bases at J, with 7 bases in the middle. As DNA, the CDR3 is TGTGCCAGCAGTCCTGCAAGCACAGATACGCAGTATTTT. This gives the protein CASSPASTDTQYF.

V usage is TRBV11-3 and J usage is TRBJ1-4; 11 positions match TRBD1. CDR3 size: 15 residues. Germline CDR1 SGHNT, CDR2 YENEEA. Losses at the gene ends were 5 bases for V and 13 bases for J; bases not matched to a gene: 12. CDR3: CASSPRTGGVKGLFF. The DNA of the CDR3 is TGTGCCAGCAGCCCGAGGACAGGGGGCGTGAAGGGACTGTTTTTT.

The chain has TRBV20-1 and TRBJ2-7; 7 positions match TRBD1. The CDR3 has 11 residues. Germline CDR1 and CDR2: DFQATT and SNEGSKA (reference sequence). After removal of 6 bases from V and 7 bases from J, the junction contained 6 bases not matched to a gene. This chain's CDR3 is CSARTGVEQYF. CDR3 in DNA: TGCAGTGCGCGAACAGGGGTTGAGCAGTACTTC.

This rearrangement joins TRBV6-6 to TRBJ1-6; no clear D gene. Germline CDR1 MNHNY, CDR2 SVGAGI (reference sequence). The CDR3 runs 15 residues. The V gene lost 7 bases and the J gene lost 0 bases, with 10 bases spanning the gap. This chain's CDR3 is CASKEDGSYNSPLHF. In DNA form, the CDR3 reads TGTGCCAGCAAAGAGGACGGCTCCTATAATTCACCCCTCCACTTT.

The rearrangement joins TRBV24-1 to TRBJ2-1; unclear D gene. In germline, CDR1 is KGHDR, CDR2 SFDVKD. Deletions cut 3 bases from V and 0 bases from J, with 5 bases between. The CDR3 has 14 residues. DNA for the CDR3: TGTGCCACCAGTGATCGGAACTCCTACAATGAGCAGTTCTTC. Protein product: CATSDRNSYNEQFF.

The table lists this clonotype with many counts. The CDR3 coding sequence is TGTGCCACCAGCGCTCTGGACGGGGGATCGGAGGAGCTGTTTTTT. This gives the protein CATSALDGGSEELFF. The chain links TRBV15 to TRBJ2-2; maybe TRBD2 (6 bases). The CDR3 runs 15 residues. In germline, CDR1 is LNHNV, CDR2 YYDKDF (reference sequence). Trimming removed 5 bases at V and 10 bases at J, with 20 bases between.

The J gene is TRBJ2-1, the V gene TRBV18, with 9 bases matching TRBD2. The length of the CDR3 is 15 residues. V shed 6 bases and J 8 bases; nucleotides not matched to a gene: 11. Germline V gene lookup returns CDR1 KGHSH and CDR2 LQKENI. The DNA for the CDR3 is TGTGCCAGCTCCCCGGAGAGTAGCGGGAGTCATGAGCAGTTCTTC. This encodes CASSPESSGSHEQFF. The complete variable domain, with remaining parts taken from reference TRBV18 and TRBJ2-1, reads NAGVMQNPRHLVRRRGQEARLRCSPMKGHSHVYWYRQLPEEGLKFMVYLQKENIIDESGMPKERFSAEFPKEGPSILRIQQVVRGDSAAYFCASSPESSGSHEQFFGPGTRLTVL.

This clonotype was counted ten times or more. The rearrangement uses TRBV4-3 and TRBJ2-1; D is perhaps TRBD2 (6 bases). The CDR3 totals 16 residues. Trimming cost V 3 bases and J 8 bases, with 20 bases left between them. Germline V lookup: CDR1 LGHNA, CDR2 YSLEER. The CDR3 DNA reads as TGCGCCAGCAGCCAGGTATTCGAGGGACTCGGTGATGAGCAGTTCTTC. This translates into CASSQVFEGLGDEQFF.

The rearrangement links TRBV7-9 to TRBJ2-1, with D possibly being TRBD1 (6 bases). The germline V gene encodes CDR1 SEHNR and CDR2 FQNEAQ (reference sequence). The CDR3 loop spans 13 amino acids. Trimming pared 5 bases from V and 8 bases from J, leaving 13 bases between. The CDR3 DNA is TGTGCCAGCAGCGATGGGACAATCCATGAGCAGTTCTTC. Translating it yields CASSDGTIHEQFF.

In this sample, this clonotype turned up a few times. The rearrangement uses TRBV7-8 and TRBJ2-3; TRBD2 aligns across 7 bases. V gave up 5 bases and J gave up 0 bases; unmatched junction bases: 8. CDR3 length: 16 amino acids. Per the germline V gene, CDR1 is SGHVS and CDR2 is FQNEAQ. CDR3 amino acids: CASSISTSYSTDTQYF. Written as DNA, the CDR3 is TGTGCCAGCAGCATATCGACTAGCTATAGCACAGATACGCAGTATTTT.

This clonotype was counted many times. The chain combines TRBV25-1 with TRBJ1-4, with D hard to call. CDR3 size: 11 residues. CDR1 is MGHDK and CDR2 is SYGVNS in the germline V gene. Trimming pared 3 bases from V and 11 bases from J, leaving 7 bases between. Here the CDR3 DNA reads TGTGCCAGCAGTGAGACGGAGAAACTGTTTTTT. Amino acid sequence: CASSETEKLFF.

In its sample, this clonotype was seen many times. The chain employs TRBV20-1 and TRBJ1-1, with unresolved D. Trimming pared 6 bases from V and 2 bases from J, leaving 19 bases between. The CDR3 totals 15 residues. CDR1 and CDR2 from the germline V gene are DFQATT and SNEGSKA (reference sequence). The CDR3 loop is CSADTPAQLNTEAFF. CDR3 DNA sequence: TGCAGTGCCGATACCCCGGCCCAACTAAACACTGAAGCTTTCTTT.

The chain has TRBV23-1 and TRBJ2-7; D is perhaps TRBD2 (6 bases). TRBV23-1 has ORF status, its function being uncertain. The V end lost 2 bases, the J end lost 0 bases, and 20 bases lay between the germline ends. The CDR3 extends over 18 amino acids. CDR3 bases: TGCGCCAGCAGTCAAGCTTCGAGAAGGCGGGACTGCTCCTACGAGCAGTACTTC. This codes for CASSQASRRRDCSYEQYF.

This clonotype was detected ten times or more. This CDR3 reads CASTMTGASETQYF. The CDR3 nucleotides read TGTGCCAGCACCATGACAGGTGCCAGTGAGACCCAGTACTTC. The V and J genes are TRBV12-3 or TRBV12-4 and TRBJ2-5, with D perhaps matching TRBD1 (6 bases). This CDR3 is 14 amino acids long. The ends were cut back, 7 bases at V and 5 bases at J, with 17 bases in the middle.

This chain uses TRBV5-6 with TRBJ2-1; TRBD1 matches 9 bases. The CDR3 runs to 15 residues. Germline CDR1 reads SGHDT; CDR2 reads YYEEEE. The trim removed 3 bases at V and 9 bases at J, leaving 10 bases unmatched. The CDR3 sequence: CASSSDRGKFGEQFF. CDR3 nucleotide sequence: TGTGCCAGCAGCTCCGACAGGGGGAAGTTCGGTGAGCAGTTCTTC.

The V and J genes are TRBV12-3 or TRBV12-4 and TRBJ2-5; 10 bases agree with TRBD2. This CDR3 is built from 16 residues. V shed 4 bases and J 2 bases; nucleotides not matched to a gene: 7. In DNA, the CDR3 is TGTGCCAGCAGTTCTCTACCTAGCGGGGGACAAGAGACCCAGTACTTC. It specifies CASSSLPSGGQETQYF.

This clonotype came up many times. The V gene is TRBV7-9, the J gene TRBJ2-5; no definite D call. CDR1 and CDR2 (germline): SEHNR, FQNEAQ (reference sequence). The length of the CDR3 is 12 residues. V lost 6 bases to trimming and J lost 2 bases, with 7 bases between them. CDR3 region: CASRRQQETQYF. CDR3 DNA sequence: TGTGCCAGCAGGAGACAACAAGAGACCCAGTACTTC.

The CDR3 is CSARIGQATNSPLHF. The CDR3 DNA follows: TGCAGTGCCCGTATTGGACAGGCCACTAATTCACCCCTCCACTTT. The chain has TRBV20-1 and TRBJ1-6; 7 nucleotides align to TRBD1. CDR1 and CDR2 (germline): DFQATT, SNEGSKA (reference sequence). Germline trimming cut 6 bases from V and 6 bases from J; bases unmatched to any gene: 11. CDR3 size: 15 residues.

This chain uses TRBV5-6 with TRBJ2-1; tentative D call: TRBD1 (7 bases). V lost 2 bases and J 8 bases, leaving 32 bases between the germline ends. CDR3 length equals 20 residues. CDR1 is SGHDT and CDR2 is YYEEEE in the germline V gene. CDR3 coding DNA: TGTGCCAGCAGCTTCGAGGAGGGGGCAGTAGGTGGCGAACGTTGGGATGAGCAGTTCTTC. Translating it yields CASSFEEGAVGGERWDEQFF.

The chain carries TRBV11-2 and TRBJ1-2; D not resolved. Germline CDR1 and CDR2: SGHAT and FQNNGV. V lost 1 base, J lost 4 bases, and 19 bases lay in between. This CDR3 has 17 residues. The CDR3 spells CASSLAQPTATGYGYTF. CDR3 sequence (DNA): TGTGCCAGCAGCTTAGCACAGCCAACGGCCACGGGCTATGGCTACACCTTC.

This clonotype came up many times. This chain joins TRBV2 and TRBJ1-6, with a possible D match to TRBD1 (5 bases). Germline values: CDR1 SNHLY, CDR2 FYNNEI. CDR3 length: 15 amino acids. The ends were cut back, 6 bases at V and 7 bases at J, with 16 bases in the middle. CDR3 nucleotide sequence: TGTGCCAGCAGGCTATCGGCAACAGGAAATTCACCCCTCCACTTT. It specifies CASRLSATGNSPLHF.

This sequence joins TRBV27 and TRBJ1-2, with 8 nucleotides matching TRBD1. Germline V gene lookup returns CDR1 MNHEY and CDR2 SMNVEV (reference sequence). The V segment lost 11 bases and the J segment 5 bases; nucleotides outside the gene matches: 10. This CDR3 contains 13 residues. The CDR3 spells CAGLRDRSYGYTF. The CDR3 nucleotides are TGTGCCGGACTCCGGGACAGGTCTTATGGCTACACCTTC.

The rearrangement joins TRBV7-2 to TRBJ1-4; D might be TRBD1 (5 bases). Germline V gives CDR1 SGHTA, CDR2 FQGNSA. The CDR3 extends over 15 amino acids. V lost 1 base and J lost 4, with 10 bases in between. CDR3 loop: CASSLGPGVNEKLFF. DNA for the CDR3: TGTGCCAGCAGCTTAGGGCCGGGGGTTAATGAAAAACTGTTTTTT. Looking up the rest from reference TRBV7-2 and TRBJ1-4 gives the full variable domain: GAGVSQSPSNKVTEKGKDVELRCDPISGHTALYWYRQSLGQGLEFLIYFQGNSAPDKSGLPSDRFSAERTGGSVSTLTIQRTQQEDSAVYLCASSLGPGVNEKLFFGSGTQLSVL.

The chain joins TRBV12-3 or TRBV12-4 to TRBJ1-5, with TRBD1 matching over 7 bases. The CDR3 consists of 14 residues. J was trimmed by 1 base and V by 6 bases; bases with no gene match: 3. The CDR3 nucleotides read TGTGCCAGCAGCTCGGACAGGAGCAATCAGCCCCAGCATTTT. It yields the protein CASSSDRSNQPQHF.